The T cell receptor (beta chain) under discussion was sequenced for a study of cytotoxic CD8 clonotypes in ibrutinib-treated CLL (dated by TCRdb to the early 2020s). Some background on the complete study: The cohort included roughly 15 treatment-naive and 11 to 12 relapsed/refractory patients; roughly 17 were IGHV unmutated. Responses were partial in approximately 24 patients and complete in 2; after median about 5.5 years follow-up, about 15 stayed in remission and approximately 12 progressed. Response samples were taken after a median of approximately 13 months on treatment, ranging from roughly 6 to 36 months. Samples averaged approximately 260,000 productive templates and some 91,000 productive rearrangements. Of the roughly 86 people in the trial, approximately 28 had longitudinal samples available. Cryopreserved peripheral blood mononuclear cells were obtained prior to treatment, at the time of response, and at either disease progression or sustained remission. Patients were still on ibrutinib when every remission and progressive disease sample was collected. The investigation overall reported the following: At ibrutinib response clonality went up, during sustained remission it held steady, and at progression it dropped back toward baseline. At baseline, clonality was higher than in age-matched healthy donors and showed a strong correlation with circulating CD8+ T-cell counts. Public clonotypes were rare and either shrank or stayed stable during treatment, and the rise in clonality at ibrutinib response reflected expansion of private clonotypes. Lymph node repertoires were not examined, and the timing of sampling was not matched between patients in sustained remission and those whose disease progressed.

The time point label on this specimen signifies: approximately twelve months on ibrutinib. For TCR beta library preparation, around 2.1 micrograms of genomic DNA were extracted from the cryopreserved PBMCs. Longitudinal blood samples from CLL patients on ibrutinib monotherapy were analyzed using high-throughput TCR beta sequencing. The patients took part in an open-label, single-center phase 2 trial of ibrutinib monotherapy. Note on this clone: Which antigen it targets is not known. Nothing much larger sits one base from this clone, and base qualities are not available.

A MiSeq instrument was used for deep resolution sequencing, which targeted depths ranging from 1 in 1 million up to 1 in 200,000 T cells, with coverage averaging 10x for each clonotype. The immunoSEQ hsTCRB Kit was used to generate TCR beta libraries. For the original study's pipeline: The data were analyzed with ImmunoSEQ Analyzer and ImmunoSEQ Data Assistant, and V, D and J gene assignments followed IMGT definitions. Clonality was computed as one minus normalized Shannon entropy of productive rearrangement frequencies, ranging from 0 to 1. Only overrepresented clonotypes making up at least 0.05% of the repertoire of each patient were included in the public clonotype analysis. Roughly 13 age-matched healthy donor repertoires from immuneACCESS were used as controls for clonality. TCRdb took over this immuneACCESS table, retaining in-frame rearrangements with V and J assigned. Such tables are incomplete; in checked studies, under half of the missing clones stem from an unresolved V gene, and the remainder is unexplained. The DNA was the basis for D and trimming; V, J and clone size are from that table. The sample includes around 140,000 clones, with approximately 80% observed a single time. Clones ranked in the top ten supply 28% of the sample.

From the cysteine through the phenylalanine, the CDR3 covers 14 amino acids. The entry retains the CDR3 DNA only, 42 bases that are in frame from base 1. From the germline V gene (reference sequence), CDR1 is MNHEY and CDR2 is SMNVEV. After removal of 8 bases from V and 9 bases from J, the junction retains 7 bases not matched to a gene. Here the sequenced sample was PBMCs, taken after 12 months of ibrutinib treatment. This receptor was taken from a human donor with chronic lymphocytic leukemia. Rearrangement joined TRBV27 to TRBJ1-6, and 10 junctional nucleotides match TRBD1. The CDR3 region has the sequence CASRPGQGLSPLHF. The sequenced DNA: TGTGCCAGCCGCCCGGGACAGGGGCTTTCACCCCTCCACTTT.